The rows below give T cell receptor beta chains drawn from one sample of a study of blood T cell repertoires in COVID-19. Generated by immunoSEQ multiplex PCR, the TCRdb table keeps only in-frame clones and is missing some. In the table there are about 160,000 clones, approximately 93% of which are singletons. Sequencing input: peripheral blood. Receptors originate from a woman aged 60-75 years with COVID-19, enrolled during active disease. Both conserved end residues are part of each CDR3. Fields, in order: CDR3 protein, CDR3 DNA, CDR3 length, clone size, V gene, J gene, D gene. D genes are given only for firm matches. Some rows mark clone size as missing; the rest say once, few, many or name a class of expanded clone.

CDR3aa: CASGLVIGTGSNTEAFF
CDR3nt: TGTGCTAGTGGTTTGGTAATTGGGACAGGGAGCAACACTGAAGCTTTCTTT
len: 17
abundance: .
v_gene: TRBV12-5
j_gene: TRBJ1-1
d_gene: TRBD1

CDR3aa: CASSRTGFETQYF
CDR3nt: TGTGCCAGTAGTCGGACAGGGTTTGAGACCCAGTACTTC
len: 13
abundance: .
v_gene: TRBV19
j_gene: TRBJ2-5
d_gene: TRBD1

CDR3aa: CATCKQQNQPQHF
CDR3nt: TGTGCCACCTGTAAACAGCAAAATCAGCCCCAGCATTTT
len: 13
abundance: .
v_gene: TRBV19
j_gene: TRBJ1-5
d_gene: .

CDR3aa: CASSPGTGITYEQYF
CDR3nt: TGTGCCAGCTCACCCGGGACAGGCATCACCTACGAGCAGTACTTC
len: 15
abundance: .
v_gene: TRBV18
j_gene: TRBJ2-7
d_gene: TRBD1

CDR3aa: CAISRGQSTDTQYF
CDR3nt: TGTGCCATCAGCCGGGGTCAGAGCACAGATACGCAGTATTTT
len: 14
abundance: .
v_gene: TRBV10-3
j_gene: TRBJ2-3
d_gene: .

CDR3aa: CASSAGTGNGYTF
CDR3nt: TGTGCCAGTAGTGCCGGGACAGGGAATGGCTACACCTTC
len: 13
abundance: .
v_gene: TRBV19
j_gene: TRBJ1-2
d_gene: TRBD1

CDR3aa: CASRTGTDYEQYF
CDR3nt: TGCGCCAGCAGAACCGGGACTGACTACGAGCAGTACTTC
len: 13
abundance: .
v_gene: TRBV5-1
j_gene: TRBJ2-7
d_gene: .

CDR3aa: CASSEGRNTEAFF
CDR3nt: TGTGCCAGCAGTGAAGGGAGGAACACTGAAGCTTTCTTT
len: 13
abundance: .
v_gene: TRBV6-1
j_gene: TRBJ1-1
d_gene: .

CDR3aa: CASSPRQGTSYEQYF
CDR3nt: TGTGCCAGCAGTCCCAGACAGGGGACGTCCTACGAGCAGTACTTC
len: 15
abundance: .
v_gene: TRBV6-5
j_gene: TRBJ2-7
d_gene: TRBD1

CDR3aa: CASGLASSQGRGTQYF
CDR3nt: TGTGCTAGTGGTTTGGCTTCCTCACAGGGGCGTGGTACGCAGTATTTT
len: 16
abundance: .
v_gene: TRBV12-5
j_gene: TRBJ2-3
d_gene: TRBD1

CDR3aa: CASSLQPGGTGVGYTF
CDR3nt: TGTGCCAGCAGCCTTCAACCGGGTGGGACGGGGGTTGGCTACACCTTC
len: 16
abundance: .
v_gene: TRBV7-3
j_gene: TRBJ1-2
d_gene: .

CDR3aa: CASSSQGSEAFF
CDR3nt: TGTGCCAGCAGCTCCCAGGGGTCAGAAGCTTTCTTT
len: 12
abundance: .
v_gene: TRBV7-9
j_gene: TRBJ1-1
d_gene: .

CDR3aa: CASSIDQGSSEQYF
CDR3nt: TGTGCCAGTAGTATAGATCAGGGTTCTTCCGAGCAGTACTTC
len: 14
abundance: .
v_gene: TRBV19
j_gene: TRBJ2-7
d_gene: .

CDR3aa: CASSPPVGAYEQYF
CDR3nt: TGTGCCAGCTCACCCCCGGTCGGGGCCTACGAGCAGTACTTC
len: 14
abundance: .
v_gene: TRBV18
j_gene: TRBJ2-7
d_gene: .

CDR3aa: CAWSLFRQGGEAFF
CDR3nt: TGTGCCTGGAGCCTCTTCCGACAGGGTGGTGAAGCTTTCTTT
len: 14
abundance: .
v_gene: TRBV30
j_gene: TRBJ1-1
d_gene: TRBD1

CDR3aa: CASSFLGGGTEAFF
CDR3nt: TGTGCCAGCAGTTTTCTAGGGGGCGGCACTGAAGCTTTCTTT
len: 14
abundance: once
v_gene: TRBV6-5
j_gene: TRBJ1-1
d_gene: TRBD1

CDR3aa: CASSPTTGSEAFF
CDR3nt: TGTGCCAGCTCACCTACGACAGGGTCGGAAGCTTTCTTT
len: 13
abundance: .
v_gene: TRBV18
j_gene: TRBJ1-1
d_gene: TRBD1

CDR3aa: CASSISWGPNTGELFF
CDR3nt: TGTGCCAGTAGTATATCTTGGGGGCCGAACACCGGGGAGCTGTTTTTT
len: 16
abundance: .
v_gene: TRBV19
j_gene: TRBJ2-2
d_gene: .

CDR3aa: CASSLDRGLKAFF
CDR3nt: TGTGCCAGCAGCTTGGACAGGGGGCTTAAAGCTTTCTTT
len: 13
abundance: .
v_gene: TRBV5-4
j_gene: TRBJ1-1
d_gene: TRBD1

CDR3aa: CASPRGSGNTIYF
CDR3nt: TGTGCCAGCCCCAGGGGGTCTGGAAACACCATATATTTT
len: 13
abundance: .
v_gene: TRBV12-3/TRBV12-4
j_gene: TRBJ1-3
d_gene: TRBD1

CDR3aa: CASSPASGGAFGTGELFF
CDR3nt: TGCGCCAGCAGCCCCGCTAGCGGGGGGGCTTTCGGAACCGGGGAGCTGTTTTTT
len: 18
abundance: .
v_gene: TRBV5-1
j_gene: TRBJ2-2
d_gene: TRBD2

CDR3aa: CASSEGRWTEAFF
CDR3nt: TGTGCCAGCAGTGAGGGGCGGTGGACTGAAGCTTTCTTT
len: 13
abundance: .
v_gene: TRBV6-1
j_gene: TRBJ1-1
d_gene: .

CDR3aa: CASSTIRSTQYF
CDR3nt: TGTGCCAGCAGTACCATCCGGTCCACGCAGTACTTC
len: 12
abundance: .
v_gene: TRBV27
j_gene: TRBJ2-7
d_gene: .

CDR3aa: CASSPFAVREQYF
CDR3nt: TGTGCCAGCAGTCCTTTTGCGGTTCGCGAGCAGTACTTC
len: 13
abundance: .
v_gene: TRBV5-6
j_gene: TRBJ2-7
d_gene: .

CDR3aa: CASSRMGPNTEAFF
CDR3nt: TGTGCCAGCAGCCGGATGGGGCCCAACACTGAAGCTTTCTTT
len: 14
abundance: .
v_gene: TRBV6-5
j_gene: TRBJ1-1
d_gene: .

CDR3aa: CASSFGTSGELFF
CDR3nt: TGCGCCAGCAGCTTCGGGACATCCGGGGAGCTGTTTTTT
len: 13
abundance: once
v_gene: TRBV5-1
j_gene: TRBJ2-2
d_gene: .

CDR3aa: CASSKRGAGELQPRTDTQYF
CDR3nt: TGTGCCAGCAGCAAACGGGGAGCGGGGGAGCTTCAACCACGCACAGATACGCAGTATTTT
len: 20
abundance: .
v_gene: TRBV21-1
j_gene: TRBJ2-3
d_gene: .

CDR3aa: CASSWQGMSYNEQFF
CDR3nt: TGTGCCAGCAGCTGGCAGGGTATGTCCTACAATGAGCAGTTCTTC
len: 15
abundance: .
v_gene: TRBV7-9
j_gene: TRBJ2-1
d_gene: .

CDR3aa: CASSTPGLAGGADTQYF
CDR3nt: TGTGCCAGTAGTACGCCGGGACTAGCGGGGGGTGCAGATACGCAGTATTTT
len: 17
abundance: .
v_gene: TRBV19
j_gene: TRBJ2-3
d_gene: TRBD2

CDR3aa: CASSRGQGLNEQYF
CDR3nt: TGTGCCAGCAGCCGCGGACAGGGGCTCAACGAGCAGTACTTC
len: 14
abundance: once
v_gene: TRBV11-3
j_gene: TRBJ2-7
d_gene: TRBD1

CDR3aa: CASIGSGFSWGYTF
CDR3nt: TGTGCCAGTATAGGATCGGGGTTCTCTTGGGGCTACACCTTC
len: 14
abundance: .
v_gene: TRBV19
j_gene: TRBJ1-2
d_gene: .

CDR3aa: CASSKGKGYGGYGYTF
CDR3nt: TGTGCCAGCAGCAAAGGCAAGGGCTACGGGGGGTATGGCTACACCTTC
len: 16
abundance: .
v_gene: TRBV21-1
j_gene: TRBJ1-2
d_gene: .

CDR3aa: CATSRLSGGRTDTQYF
CDR3nt: TGTGCCACCAGCAGACTTAGCGGGGGCCGCACAGATACGCAGTATTTT
len: 16
abundance: .
v_gene: TRBV15
j_gene: TRBJ2-3
d_gene: TRBD2

CDR3aa: CASSQGLTAAGSPLHF
CDR3nt: TGCGCCAGCAGCCAAGGTTTAACAGCCGCGGGGTCACCCCTCCACTTT
len: 16
abundance: .
v_gene: TRBV4-1
j_gene: TRBJ1-6
d_gene: .

CDR3aa: CASSFSLQANTEAFF
CDR3nt: TGTGCCAGCAGTTTTTCTCTACAGGCGAACACTGAAGCTTTCTTT
len: 15
abundance: .
v_gene: TRBV27
j_gene: TRBJ1-1
d_gene: .

CDR3aa: CASSLQGAGNQPQHF
CDR3nt: TGTGCCAGCAGTTTACAGGGGGCAGGGAATCAGCCCCAGCATTTT
len: 15
abundance: .
v_gene: TRBV28
j_gene: TRBJ1-5
d_gene: TRBD1

CDR3aa: CASSPQGVYGYTF
CDR3nt: TGTGCCAGCAGCCCCCAGGGGGTCTATGGCTACACCTTC
len: 13
abundance: .
v_gene: TRBV7-2
j_gene: TRBJ1-2
d_gene: TRBD1

CDR3aa: CASSVAGGGNSPLHF
CDR3nt: TGTGCCAGCAGCGTAGCGGGGGGGGGAAATTCACCCCTCCACTTT
len: 15
abundance: .
v_gene: TRBV9
j_gene: TRBJ1-6
d_gene: .

CDR3aa: CASSHRVNQPQHF
CDR3nt: TGTGCCAGCAGCCACAGGGTCAATCAGCCCCAGCATTTT
len: 13
abundance: .
v_gene: TRBV6-2/TRBV6-3
j_gene: TRBJ1-5
d_gene: .

CDR3aa: CASSLTSRGRETQYF
CDR3nt: TGTGCCAGCAGCTTAACGTCCAGGGGGCGGGAGACCCAGTACTTC
len: 15
abundance: .
v_gene: TRBV7-3
j_gene: TRBJ2-5
d_gene: TRBD1

CDR3aa: CASSLVYRGRNYGYTF
CDR3nt: TGTGCCAGCAGCTTAGTTTACAGGGGCAGGAACTATGGCTACACCTTC
len: 16
abundance: once
v_gene: TRBV7-2
j_gene: TRBJ1-2
d_gene: TRBD1

CDR3aa: CASRGTAGMDSPLHF
CDR3nt: TGTGCCAGCAGGGGTACGGCAGGGATGGATTCACCCCTCCACTTT
len: 15
abundance: .
v_gene: TRBV6-5
j_gene: TRBJ1-6
d_gene: .